This T cell receptor (beta chain) was captured in a study of chemoradiotherapy in HPV16-positive cancers. In the study overall: Candidate HPV-specific clones and shared TCR motifs came from a couple of HPV16-positive patients.

With respect to this clone: The antigen remains undetermined.

Whole-study results and caveats: HPV-specific T cells were functionally defined from only a couple of HPV16-positive patients. Candidate HPV-specific clones and E7-related TCR motifs grew in tumor during treatment.

The germline V and J ends were trimmed by 2 bases and 3 bases, with 0 bases remaining between them. The CDR3 loop spans 11 amino acids. Germline loops: CDR1 SGHRS, CDR2 YFSETQ. Profiling relied on immunoSEQ multiplex PCR, and the TCRdb table lists in-frame clones only, not all of them. The sample lists tens of thousands of clones; 88% were seen once. The sequence was obtained from a human donor with HPV-associated anogenital cancer. This specimen was blood, taken from a patient who underwent chemoradiotherapy. J is TRBJ1-3 and V is TRBV5-1; D gene uncertain. The CDR3 DNA reads TGCGCCAGCAGCTTTGGAAACACCATATATTTT. Its protein product is CASSFGNTIYF.